The 2 T cell receptor beta chains presented below share a single source sample, sequenced in a study of graft-versus-host responses after intestinal transplantation. No cognate antigen is known for these TCRs. Assay used: immunoSEQ multiplex PCR; TCRdb lists only in-frame clones, some missing. The sample yields about 94,000 clones, roughly nine tenths seen once. The sequenced sample was unstimulated CD8+ T cells sorted from spleen or lymph node cells, obtained before intestinal transplant. The receptors were gathered from a human donor who received an intestinal transplant.

This clone is medium-sized. V and J are TRBV5-6 and TRBJ2-7; the D gene is possibly TRBD2 (5 bases). The CDR3 runs 16 residues. Germline V lookup: CDR1 SGHDT, CDR2 YYEEEE. V was cut by 4 bases and J by 0 bases, with 17 bases left in between. The CDR3 DNA reads as TGTGCCAGCAGCGCCTCGGCCGGGATTCGCTCCTACGAGCAGTACTTC. Its translation is CASSASAGIRSYEQYF.

The J gene is TRBJ1-2, the V gene TRBV7-8, with 7 bases identical to TRBD1. CDR3 length: 15 amino acids. With V trimmed by 0 bases and J by 4 bases, 5 bases remained unmatched. The germline gives CDR1 SGHVS, CDR2 FQNEAQ. The CDR3 sequence: CASSLAAGTVYGYTF. The CDR3 nucleotides are TGTGCCAGCAGCTTAGCGGCAGGGACAGTCTATGGCTACACCTTC. Supplemented by reference TRBV7-8 and TRBJ1-2, the full variable domain reads GAGVSQSPRYKVAKRGQDVALRCDPISGHVSLFWYQQALGQGPEFLTYFQNEAQLDKSGLPSDRFFAERPEGSVSTLKIQRTQQEDSAVYLCASSLAAGTVYGYTFGSGTRLTVV.